A single sample is the source of the 15 T cell receptor beta chains below, sequenced in a study of identical twins (dated by TCRdb to the mid-2010s). Library preparation used 5' RACE. The sequencer was an Illumina HiSeq 2000. TCRdb reworked the public reads: Q25 trimming with fastp, MiXCR clone assembly, productive beta chains retained. Each CDR3 protein appears once, grouped with its most common genes and DNA. The table for this sample lists fewer than 550,000 distinct CDR3 sequences; 13% to 15% of them were counted only once. The ten most abundant clones make up roughly 0.43% of the sample. The same data also went into a second study, on yellow fever vaccine responses in identical twins.

The specimen was CD4+ T cells sorted from blood. Every receptor here comes from a woman under 30 in good health.

There are a few counts of this clonotype. The chain couples TRBV7-9 to TRBJ2-1, with D perhaps given as TRBD1 or TRBD2 (6 bases each). The CDR3 sequence is 17 residues long. Trimming took 1 base from V and 4 from J, leaving 17 bases between them. Germline V gene lookup returns CDR1 SEHNR and CDR2 FQNEAQ (reference sequence). This CDR3 is CASSLGSYRGLYNEQFF. The CDR3 bases are TGTGCCAGCAGCTTAGGTTCCTATCGGGGGCTTTACAATGAGCAGTTCTTC.

This clonotype was seen a few times. The genes are TRBV15 and TRBJ2-5; D ambiguous. V lost 0 bases to trimming and J lost 4 bases, with 6 bases between them. Germline V lookup: CDR1 LNHNV, CDR2 YYDKDF (reference sequence). The CDR3 extends over 13 amino acids. The CDR3 is CATSRDIGETQYF. In DNA, the CDR3 is TGTGCCACCAGCAGAGATATTGGAGAGACCCAGTACTTC. The complete variable domain, with remaining parts taken from reference TRBV15 and TRBJ2-5, reads DAMVIQNPRYQVTQFGKPVTLSCSQTLNHNVMYWYQQKSSQAPKLLFHYYDKDFNNEADTPDNFQSRRPNTSFCFLDIRSPGLGDTAMYLCATSRDIGETQYFGPGTRLLVL.

This clonotype has more than one count but fewer than ten. The chain is built from TRBV11-2 and TRBJ2-5; possibly TRBD2 for D (6 bases). V lost 1 base to trimming and J lost 5 bases, with 14 bases between them. The V gene's germline CDR1 is SGHAT and CDR2 FQNNGV. The CDR3 consists of 15 residues. CDR3 region: CASSLVWEVGETQYF. The CDR3 DNA reads TGTGCCAGCAGCTTAGTTTGGGAGGTAGGGGAGACCCAGTACTTC.

This clonotype was seen repeatedly, ten times or more. The chain links TRBV11-2 to TRBJ2-1; 9 bases fit TRBD2. The CDR3 has 14 amino acids. CDR1 and CDR2 (germline): SGHAT, FQNNGV. The V gene end was trimmed by 1 base and the J gene end by 7 bases; junction bases not matched to a gene: 2. The CDR3 protein is CASSLAGLANEQFF. The CDR3 coding sequence is TGTGCCAGCAGCTTAGCCGGACTAGCGAATGAGCAGTTCTTC.

The chain has TRBV20-1 and TRBJ2-5, with D uncertain. V was shortened by 3 bases and J by 2 bases, with 7 bases between the two germline ends. CDR1 is DFQATT, CDR2 SNEGSKA, per germline (reference sequence). The CDR3 has 12 amino acids. The CDR3 sequence is CSASGAQETQYF. CDR3 DNA: TGCAGTGCTAGTGGTGCGCAAGAGACCCAGTACTTC.

There are a few counts of this clonotype. The chain uses TRBV5-1 and TRBJ2-3; TRBD1 matches 12 bases. The V gene's germline CDR1 is SGHRS and CDR2 YFSETQ. CDR3 length equals 16 residues. With V trimmed by 0 bases and J by 4 bases, 3 bases remained unmatched. The CDR3 is CASSLEGTGGADTQYF. CDR3 DNA: TGCGCCAGCAGCTTGGAGGGGACAGGGGGCGCAGATACGCAGTATTTT.

V is TRBV3-1 and J is TRBJ2-1, with D perhaps matching TRBD1 (5 bases). The CDR3 extends over 13 amino acids. Germline V gives CDR1 LGHDT, CDR2 YNNKEL (reference sequence). Trimming removed 4 bases at V and 7 bases at J, with 11 bases between. CDR3 loop: CASSLLDSNEQFF. The CDR3 DNA is TGTGCCAGCAGCCTGCTAGACAGTAATGAGCAGTTCTTC.

This clonotype was detected only a few times. The chain carries TRBV12-3 or TRBV12-4 and TRBJ2-7; D gene uncertain. This CDR3 is built from 14 residues. The V end lost 1 base, the J end lost 3 bases, and 10 bases lay between the germline ends. The CDR3 sequence is CASSLGLGGYEQYF. The CDR3 bases are TGTGCCAGCAGTTTAGGGCTCGGCGGCTACGAGCAGTACTTC.

This chain links TRBV29-1 with TRBJ2-7; TRBD2 might be the D (5 bases). CDR1 is SQVTM, CDR2 ANQGSEA, per germline. The CDR3 has 12 residues. Trimming cost V 5 bases and J 2 bases, with 10 bases left between them. CDR3 region: CSVQYGAYEQYF. For the CDR3, the DNA is TGCAGCGTTCAGTACGGGGCCTACGAGCAGTACTTC.

This sequence joins TRBV15 and TRBJ1-2; D might be TRBD1 (6 bases). Trimming removed 0 bases at V and 4 bases at J, with 9 bases between. The V gene's germline CDR1 is LNHNV and CDR2 YYDKDF (reference sequence). This CDR3 is 14 amino acids long. CDR3 in DNA: TGTGCCACCAGCAGAGATTCACAGGGCTATGGCTACACCTTC. Amino acid sequence: CATSRDSQGYGYTF. The variable domain in full, completed from reference TRBV15 and TRBJ1-2, reads DAMVIQNPRYQVTQFGKPVTLSCSQTLNHNVMYWYQQKSSQAPKLLFHYYDKDFNNEADTPDNFQSRRPNTSFCFLDIRSPGLGDTAMYLCATSRDSQGYGYTFGSGTRLTVV.

The rearrangement joins TRBV20-1 to TRBJ2-3; no clear D gene. CDR1 is DFQATT, CDR2 SNEGSKA, per germline (reference sequence). The CDR3 runs 15 residues. The V and J ends lost 5 bases and 1 base respectively, with 16 bases between them. The CDR3 DNA is TGCAGTGCTGGAAATTTCATGGTCCGCACAGATACGCAGTATTTT. Amino acid sequence: CSAGNFMVRTDTQYF.

In this sample, this clonotype turned up a few times. The V and J genes are TRBV20-1 and TRBJ2-7; 8 positions match TRBD2. The CDR3 consists of 17 residues. V was pared by 0 bases and J by 4 bases, with 14 bases of the junction left unmatched. Germline values: CDR1 DFQATT, CDR2 SNEGSKA (reference sequence). This CDR3 is CSARESTSGRISYEQYF. CDR3 bases: TGCAGTGCTAGAGAATCCACTAGCGGACGGATATCGTACGAGCAGTACTTC.

This clonotype was counted a few times. This rearrangement joins TRBV29-1 to TRBJ2-7; D gene ambiguous. Between the trimmed V and J ends, which lost 4 bases and 5 bases, there was a span of 9 bases. Germline V gene data show CDR1 as SQVTM and CDR2 as ANQGSEA. The CDR3 covers 11 residues. CDR3 residues: CSVGVTNEQYV. Here the CDR3 DNA reads TGCAGCGTTGGGGTGACAAACGAGCAGTACGTC.

This clonotype was observed many times. This chain joins TRBV7-3 and TRBJ2-1; 9 nucleotides match TRBD2. The V segment lost 4 bases and the J segment 8 bases; nucleotides outside the gene matches: 12. Per the germline V gene, CDR1 is SGHTA and CDR2 is FQGTGA. The CDR3 extends over 16 amino acids. CDR3 in amino acids: CASSSQAAGGPHEQFF. CDR3 DNA: TGTGCCAGCAGCTCCCAAGCGGCGGGAGGGCCGCATGAGCAGTTCTTC.

This clonotype was counted only a few times. The J gene is TRBJ2-6, the V gene TRBV28, with D possibly TRBD1 on 5 matching bases. The CDR3 has 18 amino acids. Germline V CDR1 and CDR2: MDHEN, SYDVKM. V dropped 3 bases and J dropped 0 bases, with 15 bases sitting between them. The CDR3 DNA follows: TGTGCCAGCAGTTTGGGTTCTGGGGCAGCCTCTGGGGCCAACGTCCTGACTTTC. Translation gives CASSLGSGAASGANVLTF.